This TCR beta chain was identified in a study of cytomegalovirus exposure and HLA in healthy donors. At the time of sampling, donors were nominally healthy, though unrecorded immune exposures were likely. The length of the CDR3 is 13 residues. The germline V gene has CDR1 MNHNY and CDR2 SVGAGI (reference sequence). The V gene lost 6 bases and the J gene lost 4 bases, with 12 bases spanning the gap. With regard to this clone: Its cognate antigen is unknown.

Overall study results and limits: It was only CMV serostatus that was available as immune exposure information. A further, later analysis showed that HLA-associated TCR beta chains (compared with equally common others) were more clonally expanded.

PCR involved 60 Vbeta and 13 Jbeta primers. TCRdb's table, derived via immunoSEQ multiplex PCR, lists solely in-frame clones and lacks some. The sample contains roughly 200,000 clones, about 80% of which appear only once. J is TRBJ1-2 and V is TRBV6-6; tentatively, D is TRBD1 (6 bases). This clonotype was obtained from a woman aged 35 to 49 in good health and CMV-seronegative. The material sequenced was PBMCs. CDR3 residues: CASSRQDTYGYTF. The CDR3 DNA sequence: TGTGCCAGCAGCCGACAGGACACCTATGGCTACACCTTC.